The 8 T cell receptor beta chains listed next were all sequenced from one sample in a study of pediatric ulcerative colitis. TCRdb's table, derived via immunoSEQ multiplex PCR, lists solely in-frame clones and lacks some. The profile covers more than 12,000 clones, with around 89% appearing a single time and 0.8% to 1% taken by the ten largest. The sample comprised blood. Receptors were obtained from a boy younger than 18 with moderate ulcerative colitis.

This chain links TRBV5-1 with TRBJ2-5, with TRBD1 matching 9 bases. This CDR3 is 14 amino acids long. Trimming at V came to 5 bases and at J to 4 bases, leaving 6 bases not matched to a gene. CDR1 and CDR2 from the germline V gene are SGHRS and YFSETQ. This CDR3 reads CASRRTGERETQYF. CDR3 bases: TGCGCCAGCAGACGGACAGGGGAAAGAGAGACCCAGTACTTC. Full variable domain (remainder filled in from reference TRBV5-1 and TRBJ2-5): KAGVTQTPRYLIKTRGQQVTLSCSPISGHRSVSWYQQTPGQGLQFLFEYFSETQRNKGNFPGRFSGRQFSNSRSEMNVSTLELGDSALYLCASRRTGERETQYFGPGTRLLVL.

V usage is TRBV7-9 and J usage is TRBJ2-5; 9 bases match TRBD2. Germline lookup yields CDR1 SEHNR and CDR2 FQNEAQ (reference sequence). Trimming cost V 3 bases and J 2 bases; bases outside gene matches: 4. The CDR3 totals 15 residues. The CDR3 DNA reads as TGTGCCAGCAGCTTTCCCAGCGGGGGGCAAGAGACCCAGTACTTC. This codes for CASSFPSGGQETQYF. The complete variable domain, with remaining parts taken from reference TRBV7-9 and TRBJ2-5, reads DTGVSQNPRHKITKRGQNVTFRCDPISEHNRLYWYRQTLGQGPEFLTYFQNEAQLEKSRLLSDRFSAERPKGSFSTLEIQRTEQGDSAMYLCASSFPSGGQETQYFGPGTRLLVL.

The chain uses TRBV4-2 and TRBJ2-1; D gene uncertain. Germline V gene sequence: CDR1 LGHNA, CDR2 YNFKEQ. The CDR3 sequence is 14 residues long. The V end lost 0 bases, the J end lost 12 bases, and 15 bases lay between the germline ends. In DNA form, the CDR3 reads TGTGCCAGCAGCCAAGAGGAAGGATCCGATGCGCAGTTCTTC. Translating it yields CASSQEEGSDAQFF.

The genes are TRBV9 and TRBJ1-1; a possible D gene is TRBD1 (5 bases). The CDR3 is 13 residues long. V lost 0 bases, J lost 7 bases, and 10 bases lay in between. Germline V gene lookup returns CDR1 SGDLS and CDR2 YYNGEE. The DNA for the CDR3 is TGTGCCAGCAGCGTAGGGGGGGATAGTGAAGCTTTCTTT. This sequence encodes CASSVGGDSEAFF.

The V gene is TRBV7-2, the J gene TRBJ2-2; D is ambiguous. V was trimmed by 3 bases and J by 8 bases, leaving 13 bases between them. CDR3 length: 14 residues. Germline CDR1 and CDR2: SGHTA and FQGNSA. The CDR3 protein is CASSLFEVSGELFF. CDR3 sequence (DNA): TGTGCCAGCAGCTTGTTTGAGGTTTCAGGGGAGCTGTTTTTT.

J is TRBJ1-3 and V is TRBV10-1; D not certain. CDR1 and CDR2 from the germline V gene are WNHNN and SYGVQD (reference sequence). Trimming shortened V by 4 bases and J by 0 bases, and 4 bases separated the two germline ends. The CDR3 spans 13 residues. The CDR3 sequence is CASSGASGNTIYF. The CDR3 DNA reads as TGCGCCAGCAGTGGGGCCTCTGGAAACACCATATATTTT.

The chain employs TRBV7-9 and TRBJ2-5; no firm D call. The V gene's germline CDR1 is SEHNR and CDR2 FQNEAQ (reference sequence). There are 13 residues in the CDR3. With 5 bases removed from V and 3 bases from J, the gap between germline ends came to 10 bases. In nucleotides, the CDR3 is TGTGCCAGCAGCCTTCACCGGGAAGAGACCCAGTACTTC. Its translation: CASSLHREETQYF.

The V gene is TRBV4-2, the J gene TRBJ2-7; D gene uncertain. The V gene lost 1 base and the J gene lost 4 bases, with 8 bases spanning the gap. CDR1 is LGHNA and CDR2 is YNFKEQ in the germline V gene. This CDR3 contains 13 residues. The CDR3 loop is CASSQVTAYEQYF. CDR3 in DNA: TGTGCCAGCAGCCAAGTCACAGCTTACGAGCAGTACTTC.